The clone carrying this TCR beta chain was observed a few times. These data are taken from a study of regulatory T cells in long-lasting Graves disease. Arm-PCR of CDR3 regions with iRepertoire HTBI primers generated TCR beta libraries. One entry per CDR3 protein results from TCRdb running MiXCR on the multiplex PCR reads. This repertoire shows 350,000 to 550,000 distinct CDR3 sequences, 16% found once; its top ten account for roughly 23%. CDR3 length: 16 amino acids. The V segment lost 4 bases and the J segment 1 base; nucleotides outside the gene matches: 4. Per germline, CDR1 SGHRS and CDR2 YFSETQ. Stated time point: newly diagnosed GD, antithyroid drugs for less than 3 months. RNA extracted from PBMCs served as the sequencing template. These same data were also listed under a study on T cells in Graves' hyperthyroidism and ophthalmopathy. That source notes: Ophthalmopathy could be told apart from stable hyperthyroidism with a 13 V-J model.

The source is a woman aged 18 to 35 with Graves disease. This specimen consisted of peripheral blood mononuclear cells (PBMCs), obtained at new diagnosis, from a patient treated with antithyroid drugs. The V call is TRBV5-1, the J call TRBJ2-2, with 10 bases identical to TRBD2. CDR3 sequence: CASSAGLAMNTGELFF. CDR3 bases: TGCGCCAGCAGCGCGGGACTAGCGATGAACACCGGGGAGCTGTTTTTT.